The clone carrying this TCR beta chain was found once. TCRdb's table, derived via immunoSEQ multiplex PCR, lists solely in-frame clones and lacks some. The table shows approximately 110,000 clones, with 75% to 90% occurring only once. This entry comes from a study of blood T cell repertoires in COVID-19. With V trimmed by 7 bases and J by 5 bases, 20 bases remained unmatched. This CDR3 region has 21 residues. Germline values: CDR1 MNHNY, CDR2 SVGAGI (reference sequence). This clonotype was sampled from a woman older than 75 with COVID-19, enrolled during active disease. Sequenced input: peripheral blood. The V gene is TRBV6-6, the J gene TRBJ2-2; 15 positions match TRBD2. The chain's CDR3 is CASTYSAGTSGRWFGTGELFF. CDR3 DNA sequence: TGTGCCAGCACCTACTCAGCCGGGACTAGCGGGAGGTGGTTCGGGACCGGGGAGCTGTTTTTT.